Sequencing of this T cell receptor beta chain was carried out in a study of CD8+ T cells in alopecia areata. About the study: For the treated group, dosing was oral tofacitinib at 5 to 10 mg twice daily.

CDR3 length: 11 amino acids. Germline V lookup: CDR1 SNHLY, CDR2 FYNNEI. V gave up 6 bases and J gave up 5 bases, with 7 bases separating them. In each case, RNA was isolated and then reverse transcribed into cDNA as the sequencing template. TCRdb's table, derived via immunoSEQ multiplex PCR, lists solely in-frame clones and lacks some. The table records about 250,000 clones, around two thirds of them present only once. Comment on this clone: Other DNA sequences in the sample encode the same CDR3.

The sample consisted of CD4+ T cells sorted from blood, taken at week 0. The rearrangement joins TRBV2 to TRBJ1-1, with D hard to call. This receptor was taken from a human donor with alopecia areata. The CDR3 loop is CASRRDTEAFF. CDR3 DNA sequence: TGTGCCAGCAGACGTGATACTGAAGCTTTCTTT.